A selection of T cell receptor beta chains follows, all from one sample in a study of T cell clonotyping in hematopoietic cell transplantation. Measured with immunoSEQ multiplex PCR; TCRdb has only the in-frame clones, and not every one. Of roughly 15,000 clones listed, about 90% are singletons. The sequenced sample was peripheral blood mononuclear cells. The receptors originated from a man aged 50-59 years in good health. Some clones in this sample may be carry-over from other donors' samples. The CDR3 runs from the conserved cysteine through the conserved F or W. A D gene is named only where the DNA matches it firmly. Clone size is shown for a subset of rows, as once, few, many or a class of expanded clone.

D: TRBD2; V: TRBV7-2; size: .; J: TRBJ2-2; DNA: TGTGCCAGCAGCTATAGCGGGGTCCCCGGGGAGCTGTTTTTT; CDR3: CASSYSGVPGELFF
D: .; V: TRBV7-3; size: .; J: TRBJ2-2; DNA: TGTGCCAGCAGCTTTAACACCGGGGAGCTGTTTTTT; CDR3: CASSFNTGELFF
D: .; V: TRBV27; size: .; J: TRBJ2-7; DNA: TGTGCCAGCAGTTTAACAGGGACGTACGAGCAGTACTTC; CDR3: CASSLTGTYEQYF
D: TRBD1; V: TRBV2; size: .; J: TRBJ1-2; DNA: TGTGCCAGCAGTTGGGACAGCCGCTCGGGGGGCTACACCTTC; CDR3: CASSWDSRSGGYTF
D: TRBD2; V: TRBV5-4; size: .; J: TRBJ2-7; DNA: TGTGCCAGCAGCCCGCGCCGGGGGGGGAACTCCTACGAGCAGTACTTC; CDR3: CASSPRRGGNSYEQYF
D: .; V: TRBV4-1; size: .; J: TRBJ1-2; DNA: TGCGCCAGCAGCCAAGCACGGGGTGATGGCTACACCTTC; CDR3: CASSQARGDGYTF
D: .; V: TRBV28; size: once; J: TRBJ1-4; DNA: TGTGCCAGCAGTCCCCACCCTCACGGCCGGGAAGAGGAAAAACTGTTTTTT; CDR3: CASSPHPHGREEEKLFF
D: .; V: TRBV30; size: .; J: TRBJ2-3; DNA: TGTGCCTGGAGTACCGGTCACAGCACAGATACGCAGTATTTT; CDR3: CAWSTGHSTDTQYF
D: .; V: TRBV19; size: .; J: TRBJ2-7; DNA: TGTGCCAGTAGTGCCGGACACAGAACCTACGAGCAGTACTTC; CDR3: CASSAGHRTYEQYF
D: .; V: TRBV9; size: .; J: TRBJ2-7; DNA: TGTGCCAGCAGCGTAACGACGGGGGCCTACGAGCAGTACTTC; CDR3: CASSVTTGAYEQYF
D: TRBD2; V: TRBV19; size: once; J: TRBJ2-1; DNA: TGTGCCAGTACCCGAGCGGGGGCCCGTTACAATGAGCAGTTCTTC; CDR3: CASTRAGARYNEQFF
D: TRBD2; V: TRBV19; size: once; J: TRBJ2-5; DNA: TGTGCCAGTAGTACCATAGCGGGGCCCCGGAAGACCCAGTACTTC; CDR3: CASSTIAGPRKTQYF
D: .; V: TRBV7-2; size: .; J: TRBJ1-5; DNA: TGTGCCAGCAGTCTTCCGGGCTACAATCAGCCCCAGCATTTT; CDR3: CASSLPGYNQPQHF
D: TRBD2; V: TRBV11-2; size: .; J: TRBJ2-3; DNA: TGTGCCAGCAGCTTAGTGAGCGGGGGAAGCACAGATACGCAGTATTTT; CDR3: CASSLVSGGSTDTQYF
D: .; V: TRBV7-2; size: .; J: TRBJ2-1; DNA: TGTGCCAGCAGCCGACTCAAAGGGTCAGGTGAGCAGTTCTTC; CDR3: CASSRLKGSGEQFF
D: TRBD1; V: TRBV11-3; size: .; J: TRBJ1-2; DNA: TGTGCCAGCAGCGAGGATGGGAGGGACAGTTCCCTTTACACCTTC; CDR3: CASSEDGRDSSLYTF
D: .; V: TRBV10-3; size: .; J: TRBJ2-7; DNA: TGTGCCATCAGCCCTGGGGGTCCCTACGAGCAGTACTTC; CDR3: CAISPGGPYEQYF
D: .; V: TRBV29-1; size: .; J: TRBJ1-1; DNA: TGCAGCGCGGGCTCTGTCGGTATGAACACTGAAGCTTTCTTT; CDR3: CSAGSVGMNTEAFF
D: .; V: TRBV28; size: .; J: TRBJ1-5; DNA: TGTGCCAGCAGGCCAACGCGGCCTGGGTATAGCAATCAGCCCCAGCATTTT; CDR3: CASRPTRPGYSNQPQHF
D: TRBD1; V: TRBV30; size: once; J: TRBJ1-4; DNA: TGTGCCTGGAGTCCCCCCGGACAGGGCCGGGAAAAACTGTTTTTT; CDR3: CAWSPPGQGREKLFF
D: .; V: TRBV30; size: .; J: TRBJ1-3; DNA: TGTGCCTGGAGTGTACTAGTCTACAGAGATCCTGGAAACACCATATATTTT; CDR3: CAWSVLVYRDPGNTIYF
D: .; V: TRBV28; size: .; J: TRBJ2-5; DNA: TGTGCCAGCAGTTATCCCGAGTGGGGAGAGACCCAGTACTTC; CDR3: CASSYPEWGETQYF
D: .; V: TRBV7-9; size: .; J: TRBJ2-7; DNA: TGTGCCAGCAGCTTACCTGGCGGGGCCTCCGGCGAGCAGTACTTC; CDR3: CASSLPGGASGEQYF